These 2 T cell receptor beta chains were all obtained from the same sample, sequenced in a study of CD4 T cells in relation to SARS-CoV-2 and coronaviruses. CD4+ T cells from unexposed donors were obtained before the COVID-19 pandemic (2011-2018). Assay: immunoSEQ multiplex PCR; the TCRdb copy retains only in-frame clones and omits some. The sample contains roughly 57,000 clones, approximately 90% of which appear only once. Sequencing was carried out using memory CD4+ T cells from PBMCs. Every receptor here comes from a human donor in good health.

This clone was found a few times. The CDR3 DNA sequence: TGTGCCACCAGTGTTCGGAATAGCGGTAGCCTTGAGCAGTTCTTC. The encoded protein is CATSVRNSGSLEQFF. V gene TRBV24-1 combines with J gene TRBJ2-1, with D maybe TRBD2 (6 bases). The CDR3 loop spans 15 amino acids. Germline loops: CDR1 KGHDR, CDR2 SFDVKD. V lost 5 bases to trimming and J lost 9 bases, with 19 bases between them.

The chain joins TRBV28 to TRBJ2-7; 10 bases fit TRBD1. Germline loops: CDR1 MDHEN, CDR2 SYDVKM. Trimming took 8 bases from V and 1 from J; bases not matched to a gene: 5. CDR3 length equals 14 residues. DNA of the CDR3: TGTGCCAGCGTGGGACAGGGGTTTTCCTACGAGCAGTACTTC. Protein: CASVGQGFSYEQYF.